This note documents a single T cell receptor (beta chain) sequence. The antigen is not known. This likely traces to a read error, being one base from a far larger clone. The CDR3 spans 13 residues. Germline lookup yields CDR1 SGHTA and CDR2 FQGNSA. The library was built from 400 to 500 ng RNA with molecular barcoded adaptors for alpha/delta and beta/gamma chains. TCRdb reanalysed the reads using MiXCR and keeps one entry per CDR3 protein. The sample includes tens of thousands of distinct CDR3 sequences, about a fifth of them seen just once. This entry belongs to a study of read filtering for tumor transcriptome and immune sequencing. For the study at large: Patients were 16 to 20 male and 13 to 15 female, mean age 65.9 years, range roughly 45 to 85.

Findings and limits, study-wide: This fraction held mixed bone marrow immune cells after CD138-negative sorting.

The sequence came from a donor at least 40 years old with multiple myeloma. The sequencing input was a population of CD138-negative cells sorted from bone marrow. V and J are TRBV7-2 and TRBJ2-7; D not resolved. In nucleotides, the CDR3 is TGTGCCAGCAGTAGGACGAGCTCCTACGGGCAGTACTTC. This translates into CASSRTSSYGQYF.